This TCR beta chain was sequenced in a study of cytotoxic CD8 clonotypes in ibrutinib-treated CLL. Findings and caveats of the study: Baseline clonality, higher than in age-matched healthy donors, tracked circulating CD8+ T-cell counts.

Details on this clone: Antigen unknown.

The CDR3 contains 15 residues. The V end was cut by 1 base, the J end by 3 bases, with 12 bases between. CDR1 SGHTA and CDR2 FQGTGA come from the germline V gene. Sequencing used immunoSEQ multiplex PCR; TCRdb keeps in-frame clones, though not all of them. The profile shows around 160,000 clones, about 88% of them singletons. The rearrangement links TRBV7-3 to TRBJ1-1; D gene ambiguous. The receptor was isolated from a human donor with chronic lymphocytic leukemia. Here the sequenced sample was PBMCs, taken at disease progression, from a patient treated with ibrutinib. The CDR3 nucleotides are TGTGCCAGCAGCTTAAGGGGATTGCTGGACACTGAAGCTTTCTTT. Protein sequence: CASSLRGLLDTEAFF.